A selection of T cell receptor beta chains follows, all from one sample in a study of shared clonotypes between healthy human individuals. Here immunoSEQ multiplex PCR was the method, and the copy in TCRdb shows in-frame clones only, minus some. The repertoire has approximately 250,000 clones, 50% to 80% of them found once; the top ten carry over 8.5%. Sequences were obtained from memory CD4+ T cells sorted from blood. The receptors come from a man in his thirties or forties in good health. Both conserved end residues are part of each CDR3. A D gene is named only where the DNA matches it firmly. Where a row states a size, it is once, few, many or the class of an expanded clone; other rows omit it.

j_gene	abundance	d_gene	v_gene	CDR3aa	CDR3nt
TRBJ1-1	-	-	TRBV15	CATSRAKGGSGVRNTEAFF	TGTGCCACCAGCAGAGCGAAGGGGGGTTCAGGGGTAAGGAACACTGAAGCTTTCTTT
TRBJ2-2	-	TRBD1	TRBV6-5	CASRGGLTGELFF	TGTGCCAGCAGAGGGGGCTTGACCGGGGAGCTGTTTTTT
TRBJ2-7	-	-	TRBV4-1	CASSPGKGGSYEQYF	TGCGCCAGCAGCCCAGGAAAAGGCGGCTCCTACGAGCAGTACTTC
TRBJ2-1	-	TRBD2	TRBV5-4	CASSSGLAGTNEQFF	TGTGCCAGCAGCTCGGGACTAGCGGGAACCAATGAGCAGTTCTTC
TRBJ2-7	once	TRBD2	TRBV2	CASSVTSGSGNEQYF	TGTGCCAGCAGTGTGACTAGCGGGAGCGGGAACGAGCAGTACTTC
TRBJ1-5	-	-	TRBV5-1	CASSLKRGSSNQPQHF	TGCGCCAGCAGCTTGAAAAGAGGGTCGAGCAATCAGCCCCAGCATTTT
TRBJ2-2	few	-	TRBV25-1	CASSEGAQAGELFF	TGTGCCAGCAGTGAGGGGGCGCAGGCCGGGGAGCTGTTTTTT
TRBJ1-1	-	-	TRBV19	CASRPSGRNTEAFF	TGTGCCAGTAGACCTTCGGGGCGGAACACTGAAGCTTTCTTT
TRBJ1-1	-	-	TRBV6-5	CASTLSSSVGTEAFF	TGTGCCAGCACACTCTCGAGCTCGGTGGGGACTGAAGCTTTCTTT
TRBJ2-7	-	-	TRBV7-3	CASINTGVNYEQYF	TGTGCCAGCATTAATACCGGGGTGAACTACGAGCAGTACTTC
TRBJ1-4	-	TRBD1	TRBV10-1	CASSTGGTNEKLFF	TGCGCCAGCAGTACAGGGGGAACTAATGAAAAACTGTTTTTT
TRBJ1-2	-	TRBD1	TRBV5-6	CASSLEFTGQLYGYTF	TGTGCCAGCAGCTTGGAATTTACGGGACAGCTCTATGGCTACACCTTC
TRBJ2-5	-	TRBD2	TRBV2	CASSPSPSGEETQYF	TGTGCCAGCAGTCCAAGCCCTAGCGGGGAAGAGACCCAGTACTTC
TRBJ2-5	once	TRBD1	TRBV10-3	CAISEQGADETQYF	TGTGCCATCAGTGAGCAGGGGGCGGACGAGACCCAGTACTTC
TRBJ1-1	-	-	TRBV6-5	CASSSLTGNTEAFF	TGTGCCAGCAGTTCCTTGACAGGGAACACTGAAGCTTTCTTT
TRBJ2-2	-	TRBD2	TRBV5-1	CASSLVGGTGELFF	TGCGCCAGCAGCTTGGTCGGGGGGACCGGGGAGCTGTTTTTT
TRBJ2-7	once	TRBD1	TRBV7-2	CASSLRGRGYEQYF	TGTGCCAGCAGCTTAAGGGGGCGCGGATACGAGCAGTACTTC
TRBJ2-5	-	-	TRBV30	CAWAVRLGETQYF	TGTGCCTGGGCCGTCCGGCTTGGGGAGACCCAGTACTTC
TRBJ2-7	-	TRBD2	TRBV9	CASSLGLDSYEQYF	TGTGCCAGCAGCCTGGGACTAGACTCCTACGAGCAGTACTTC
TRBJ1-5	-	-	TRBV19	CASSMEGGFVQPQHF	TGTGCCAGTAGTATGGAAGGGGGGTTCGTTCAGCCCCAGCATTTT
TRBJ2-1	-	TRBD1	TRBV11-2	CASSLQGLIYNEQFF	TGTGCCAGCAGCCTACAGGGGCTGATATACAATGAGCAGTTCTTC
TRBJ2-3	-	-	TRBV30	CAWTKDRSTDTQYF	TGTGCCTGGACCAAAGACCGTAGCACAGATACGCAGTATTTT
TRBJ1-1	few	-	TRBV6-1	CASRWDGAPNTEAFF	TGTGCCAGCAGATGGGACGGAGCCCCGAACACTGAAGCTTTCTTT
TRBJ1-5	-	-	TRBV10-2	CASGAGGHQPQHF	TGCGCCAGCGGCGCTGGCGGTCATCAGCCCCAGCATTTT
TRBJ1-4	-	TRBD1	TRBV5-1	CASSLTGGQVREKLFF	TGCGCCAGCAGCTTGACAGGGGGACAGGTCCGAGAAAAACTGTTTTTT
TRBJ1-1	-	TRBD1	TRBV5-1	CASSKQGLNTEAFF	TGCGCCAGCAGCAAACAGGGGCTGAACACTGAAGCTTTCTTT
TRBJ2-7	many	-	TRBV10-3	CAISVSYEQYF	TGTGCCATCAGTGTATCCTACGAGCAGTACTTC
TRBJ1-1	-	-	TRBV6-5	CASSYSLSATEAFF	TGTGCCAGCAGTTACTCGTTGTCGGCCACTGAAGCTTTCTTT
TRBJ2-1	-	-	TRBV10-2	CASSGIHKEQFF	TGCGCCAGCAGTGGGATCCATAAGGAGCAGTTCTTC
TRBJ1-5	-	-	TRBV5-6	CASSLAFQPSGQPQHF	TGTGCCAGCAGCTTGGCGTTTCAACCCTCGGGTCAGCCCCAGCATTTT
TRBJ2-5	-	TRBD1	TRBV11-3	CASSLDGGRGPETQYF	TGTGCCAGCAGCTTAGATGGAGGCAGGGGGCCGGAGACCCAGTACTTC
TRBJ1-1	few	-	TRBV6-5	CASSSYRVPNTEAFF	TGTGCCAGCAGTTCGTACAGGGTACCGAACACTGAAGCTTTCTTT
TRBJ2-2	few	-	TRBV18	CASSPAAAGTGELFF	TGTGCCAGCTCACCTGCTGCAGCAGGCACCGGGGAGCTGTTTTTT
TRBJ2-3	few	-	TRBV27	CASSFFGPDRDTQYF	-
TRBJ2-3	-	-	TRBV4-2	CASSQEIEFTDTQYF	TGTGCCAGCAGCCAAGAGATAGAATTCACAGATACGCAGTATTTT
TRBJ2-7	-	TRBD1	TRBV7-2	CASSSGQAGVQYF	TGTGCCAGCAGCTCCGGACAGGCTGGGGTGCAGTACTTC
TRBJ2-1	once	TRBD2	TRBV5-4	CASSLGIAGVIYNEQFF	TGTGCCAGCAGCTTGGGAATAGCGGGAGTCATCTACAATGAGCAGTTCTTC
TRBJ2-1	few	TRBD1	TRBV7-2	CASSLADGQGESNEQFF	TGTGCCAGCAGCTTAGCGGACGGACAGGGGGAGAGTAATGAGCAGTTCTTC
TRBJ2-7	few	-	TRBV30	CAWSVPRGDKQYF	TGTGCCTGGAGTGTACCCAGGGGAGATAAGCAGTACTTC
TRBJ2-1	-	-	TRBV2	CASSDFGNEQFF	TGTGCCAGCAGTGACTTTGGCAATGAGCAGTTCTTC
TRBJ2-3	-	-	TRBV7-2	CASSLGPGDTQYF	TGTGCCAGCAGCTTAGGGCCGGGAGATACGCAGTATTTT
TRBJ2-6	-	-	TRBV2	CASSARSGAGANVLTF	TGTGCCAGCAGCGCGAGGTCGGGGGCTGGGGCCAACGTCCTGACTTTC
TRBJ2-1	-	-	TRBV21-1	CASSKILWVDEQFF	TGTGCCAGCAGCAAAATACTTTGGGTCGATGAGCAGTTCTTC
TRBJ2-6	-	-	TRBV5-1	CASRGSGLSGANVLTF	TGCGCCAGCCGTGGATCTGGGCTCTCTGGGGCCAACGTCCTGACTTTC
TRBJ2-1	-	-	TRBV7-9	CASSPVTGAESQEQFF	TGTGCCAGCAGCCCCGTGACCGGGGCGGAGTCCCAAGAGCAGTTCTTC
TRBJ2-2	-	-	TRBV10-1	CASSESRANTGELFF	TGCGCCAGCAGTGAGTCGAGGGCGAACACCGGGGAGCTGTTTTTT
TRBJ2-7	-	TRBD2	TRBV28	CASSRLAGGNYEQYF	TGTGCCAGCAGTCGACTAGCGGGAGGTAACTACGAGCAGTACTTC
TRBJ2-2	-	TRBD2	TRBV5-1	CASSSELAVNTGELFF	TGCGCCAGCAGCTCAGAGCTAGCGGTGAACACCGGGGAGCTGTTTTTT
TRBJ2-7	-	TRBD1	TRBV30	CAWSGIWTGVYEQYF	TGTGCCTGGAGTGGTATCTGGACAGGGGTCTACGAGCAGTACTTC
TRBJ2-5	-	TRBD1	TRBV11-2	CASSPKTGMGQETQYF	TGTGCCAGCAGCCCTAAGACAGGGATGGGGCAAGAGACCCAGTACTTC
TRBJ2-4	-	-	TRBV11-2	CASSTRTELAKNIQYF	TGTGCCAGCAGCACCCGGACTGAACTAGCCAAAAACATTCAGTACTTC
TRBJ2-2	once	TRBD2	TRBV9	CASSPHLGGGRTGELFF	TGTGCCAGCAGCCCTCACTTGGGGGGGGGAAGAACCGGGGAGCTGTTTTTT
TRBJ2-1	-	TRBD2	TRBV5-1	CASSTWTSDHNEQFF	TGCGCCAGCAGCACGTGGACTAGCGACCACAATGAGCAGTTCTTC
TRBJ1-3	-	TRBD1	TRBV7-2	CASSLGQGAYSGNTIYF	TGTGCCAGCAGCTTGGGACAGGGGGCCTACTCTGGAAACACCATATATTTT